Sequencing of this T cell receptor (beta chain) was carried out in a study of T cells after yellow fever vaccination. Study-wide points: Contamination by abundant bulk-population clonotypes could be present in FACS-sorted repertoires.

Comments on this clonotype: Antigen unknown.

Germline lookup yields CDR1 LNHDA and CDR2 SQIVND (reference sequence). Trimming removed 4 bases from V and 10 bases from J, with 21 bases in between. The CDR3 loop spans 15 amino acids. A universal primer site and UMIs were added as TCR cDNA was made by 5'RACE template switching. In TCRdb, the 5' RACE reads were re-called with MiXCR into one record per CDR3 protein. This repertoire shows more than 450,000 distinct CDR3 sequences, roughly 22% found once; its top ten account for about 15%. The rearrangement uses TRBV19 and TRBJ2-3; D is possibly TRBD2 (5 bases). This material consisted of PBMCs, taken roughly 20 days after the first yellow fever vaccination. The clonotype originates from a man younger than 35 who received the YFV17D yellow fever vaccine. As DNA, the CDR3 is TGTGCCAGTAGTACCGCGGACGGGGTAGAAATGGCGCAGTATTTT. Its protein product is CASSTADGVEMAQYF.